The 15 T cell receptor beta chains presented below share a single source sample, sequenced in a study of vaccination and CD4 T cells after COVID-19. Treatment in this sample: roughly 11-day PBMC culture with coronavirus spike peptide pools or control peptides (ViraFEST assay). Cultured CD4+ T-cell DNA underwent Oncomine TCR Beta short-read sequencing. TCRdb redid the calling of the PCR reads with MiXCR, one entry per CDR3 protein. The sample shows about 10,000 distinct CDR3 sequences, roughly 64% of them seen only once. These receptors lack a known antigen. The sequenced sample was CD4+ T cells from blood, cultured in vitro. All receptors derive from a human donor who had recovered from COVID-19.

V and J are TRBV6-1 and TRBJ1-6; 7 positions match TRBD1. The length of the CDR3 is 13 residues. Germline V gene data show CDR1 as MNHNS and CDR2 as SASEGT. Trimming cost V 6 bases and J 10 bases; bases outside gene matches: 6. The CDR3 region is CASRSQGGSPLHF. The CDR3 nucleotides are TGTGCCAGCAGATCTCAGGGGGGATCACCCCTCCACTTT.

The CDR3 loop reads CASSYSSYVPNEQFF. CDR3 coding DNA: TGTGCCAGCAGTTACTCGAGCTACGTCCCTAATGAGCAGTTCTTC. The chain uses TRBV6-5 and TRBJ2-1; no clear D. The CDR3 is 15 residues long. The V end was cut by 0 bases, the J end by 7 bases, with 13 bases between. Germline loops: CDR1 MNHEY, CDR2 SVGAGI.

The V gene is TRBV19, the J gene TRBJ1-5; D is perhaps TRBD1 (5 bases). The ends were cut back, 1 base at V and 0 bases at J, with 7 bases in the middle. This CDR3 contains 15 residues. The germline CDR1 and CDR2 sequences are LNHDA and SQIVND (reference sequence). The DNA for the CDR3 is TGTGCCAGTAGTATAGGGGGGGGTAGCAATCAGCCCCAGCATTTT. It specifies CASSIGGGSNQPQHF. Full variable domain (rest looked up from reference TRBV19 and TRBJ1-5): DGGITQSPKYLFRKEGQNVTLSCEQNLNHDAMYWYRQDPGQGLRLIYYSQIVNDFQKGDIAEGYSVSREKKESFPLTVTSAQKNPTAFYLCASSIGGGSNQPQHFGDGTRLSIL.

The CDR3: CASTPDGARGYTF. In nucleotides, the CDR3 is TGTGCCAGCACCCCGGACGGGGCACGGGGCTACACCTTC. The chain combines TRBV6-2 or TRBV6-3 with TRBJ1-2; possibly TRBD1 for D (5 bases). The CDR3 contains 13 residues. The V end lost 7 bases, the J end lost 8 bases, and 17 bases lay between the germline ends. Germline lookup yields CDR1 MNHEY and CDR2 SVGEGT.

This rearrangement joins TRBV7-2 to TRBJ2-7, with 12 bases fitting TRBD1. CDR1 is SGHTA and CDR2 is FQGNSA in the germline V gene. The trim removed 7 bases at V and 4 bases at J, leaving 11 bases unmatched. This CDR3 contains 16 residues. In nucleotides, the CDR3 is TGTGCCAGCAAGTCCGGGACAGGGGGCGTATTATACGAGCAGTACTTC. Its translation: CASKSGTGGVLYEQYF. Together with reference TRBV7-2 and TRBJ2-7, the CDR3 gives the full variable domain: GAGVSQSPSNKVTEKGKDVELRCDPISGHTALYWYRQSLGQGLEFLIYFQGNSAPDKSGLPSDRFSAERTGGSVSTLTIQRTQQEDSAVYLCASKSGTGGVLYEQYFGPGTRLTVT.

This clonotype has only a few counts. CDR3 bases: TGTGCCAGCAGTTTCTCTCAGGCGAGTCAGCCCCAGCATTTT. It is translated as CASSFSQASQPQHF. This chain joins TRBV12-3 or TRBV12-4 and TRBJ1-5; no clear D gene. The CDR3 extends over 14 amino acids. With 3 bases removed from V and 6 bases from J, the gap between germline ends came to 12 bases.

This clonotype was counted a few times. CDR3 sequence: CASSIDRRGEAFF. CDR3 bases: TGTGCCAGTAGTATAGATCGTAGGGGTGAAGCTTTCTTT. V usage is TRBV19 and J usage is TRBJ1-1, with a tentative D call TRBD1 (5 bases). Germline lookup yields CDR1 LNHDA and CDR2 SQIVND (reference sequence). The CDR3 covers 13 residues. V lost 0 bases to trimming and J lost 7 bases, with 9 bases between them.

The genes are TRBV20-1 and TRBJ2-7; 8 bases agree with TRBD1. The V gene's germline CDR1 is DFQATT and CDR2 SNEGSKA (reference sequence). The CDR3 is 13 residues long. Losses at the gene ends were 5 bases for V and 7 bases for J; bases not matched to a gene: 10. Written as DNA, the CDR3 is TGCAGTGCTCAGGACAGGGTAGGATGGGAGCAGTACTTC. Translated: CSAQDRVGWEQYF.

The V gene is TRBV20-1, the J gene TRBJ2-3; D not certain. The germline CDR1 and CDR2 sequences are DFQATT and SNEGSKA (reference sequence). The CDR3 consists of 13 residues. V dropped 3 bases and J dropped 2 bases, with 9 bases sitting between them. Written as DNA, the CDR3 is TGCAGTGCTAGTCAATGGAACACAGATACGCAGTATTTT. This sequence encodes CSASQWNTDTQYF.

CDR3 DNA sequence: TGTGCCAGCAGGCCTAGGACAGGGTCCGATGGCTACACCTTC. Its protein product is CASRPRTGSDGYTF. The rearrangement joins TRBV2 to TRBJ1-2, with TRBD1 identical over 8 bases. Germline CDR1 is SNHLY and CDR2 is FYNNEI. Trimming at V came to 6 bases and at J to 6 bases, leaving 9 bases not matched to a gene. The CDR3 extends over 14 amino acids.

The genes are TRBV28 and TRBJ1-5, with TRBD1 matching 8 bases. The CDR3 extends over 18 amino acids. The germline V gene has CDR1 MDHEN and CDR2 SYDVKM. V shed 4 bases and J 4 bases; nucleotides not matched to a gene: 15. The CDR3 reads CASSSRQGRHNGNQPQHF. CDR3 bases: TGTGCCAGCAGTTCTAGACAGGGGAGGCATAATGGGAATCAGCCCCAGCATTTT.

The genes are TRBV6-1 and TRBJ2-1; 8 bases agree with TRBD2. CDR3 size: 16 residues. CDR1 and CDR2 (germline): MNHNS, SASEGT. The J segment lost 1 base and the V segment lost 5 bases, leaving 7 bases of the junction unmatched. The CDR3 loop is CASSPGGATSYNEQFF. DNA of the CDR3: TGTGCCAGCAGTCCCGGGGGGGCCACGTCCTACAATGAGCAGTTCTTC.

This chain connects TRBV12-5 to TRBJ1-1; no clear D gene. This CDR3 is 13 amino acids long. Trimming cost V 3 bases and J 6 bases, with 11 bases left between them. Germline CDR1 and CDR2: LGHNT and FRNRAP. For the CDR3, the DNA is TGTGCTAGTGGTTTCGGTCGGCGGTCTGAAGCTTTCTTT. As protein: CASGFGRRSEAFF.

The chain carries TRBV27 and TRBJ2-2; unclear D gene. CDR3 length: 15 amino acids. Trimming left V 4 bases short and J 2 bases short, with 11 bases between. The germline V gene encodes CDR1 MNHEY and CDR2 SMNVEV (reference sequence). CDR3: CASSSWQANTGELFF. The CDR3 region has the DNA TGTGCCAGCAGTTCTTGGCAGGCCAACACCGGGGAGCTGTTTTTT.

This clonotype occurred a few times. The rearrangement uses TRBV7-2 and TRBJ1-2; D gene ambiguous. Germline assignment: CDR1 SGHTA and CDR2 FQGNSA. This CDR3 contains 15 residues. Deletions cut 2 bases from V and 8 bases from J, with 18 bases between. The CDR3 DNA is TGTGCCAGCAGCTTAACCCCCGGGCAGGCCTGGGGCTACACCTTC. Protein: CASSLTPGQAWGYTF.